This entry is about one T cell receptor (beta chain). TCRdb recomputed calls from the 5' RACE reads with MiXCR, one row per CDR3 protein. This sample has approximately 41,000 distinct CDR3 sequences, with about 29% found just once. V was trimmed by 4 bases and J by 2 bases, leaving 24 bases between them. The CDR3 is made up of 18 amino acids. Germline CDR1 is MNHEY and CDR2 is SVGAGI. What was sequenced was memory CD4+ T cells sorted from a lymph node. Subset specified: memory CD4+ T cells, CD4+CD45RO+CD25-. The chain joins TRBV6-5 to TRBJ2-7, with D possibly matching TRBD1 (6 bases). The clonotype comes from a female donor with breast cancer. CDR3 sequence reads: CASSLGTTGQRFPYEQYF. The DNA for the CDR3 is TGTGCCAGCAGTTTAGGAACGACAGGCCAAAGGTTCCCCTACGAGCAGTACTTC.